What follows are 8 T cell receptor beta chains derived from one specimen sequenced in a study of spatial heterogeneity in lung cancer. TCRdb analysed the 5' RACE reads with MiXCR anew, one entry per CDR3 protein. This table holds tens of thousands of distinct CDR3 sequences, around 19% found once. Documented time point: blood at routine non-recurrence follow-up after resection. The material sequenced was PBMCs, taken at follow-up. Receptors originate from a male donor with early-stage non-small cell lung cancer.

The CDR3 loop reads CASSVAGVGTDTQYF. DNA of the CDR3: TGTGCCAGCAGCGTAGCGGGGGTTGGGACAGATACGCAGTATTTT. This chain joins TRBV9 and TRBJ2-3, with TRBD2 as a possible D gene (6 bases). This CDR3 comprises 15 residues. V was clipped by 0 bases and J by 3 bases, with 11 bases between them. Germline CDR1 is SGDLS and CDR2 is YYNGEE.

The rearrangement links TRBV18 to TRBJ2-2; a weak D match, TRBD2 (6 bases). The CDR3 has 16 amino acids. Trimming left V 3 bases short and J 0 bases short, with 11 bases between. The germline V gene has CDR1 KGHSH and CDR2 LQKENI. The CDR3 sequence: CASSPRLATNTGELFF. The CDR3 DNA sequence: TGTGCCAGCTCACCCAGGCTAGCGACGAACACCGGGGAGCTGTTTTTT.

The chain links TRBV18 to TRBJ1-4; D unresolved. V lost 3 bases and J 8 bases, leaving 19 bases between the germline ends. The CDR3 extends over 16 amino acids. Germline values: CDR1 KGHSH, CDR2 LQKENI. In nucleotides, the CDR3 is TGTGCCAGCTCACCGTACCTGGACCTGGCGGGCGAAAAACTGTTTTTT. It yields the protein CASSPYLDLAGEKLFF.

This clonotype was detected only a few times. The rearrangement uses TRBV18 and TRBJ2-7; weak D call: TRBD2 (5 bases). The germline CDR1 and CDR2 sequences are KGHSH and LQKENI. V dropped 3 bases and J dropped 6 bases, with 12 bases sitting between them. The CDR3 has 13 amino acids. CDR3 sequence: CASSPTEGSEQYV. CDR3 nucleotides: TGTGCCAGCTCACCCACAGAGGGCTCCGAGCAGTACGTC.

CDR3 sequence reads: CAWSVIDEQFF. In DNA, the CDR3 is TGTGCCTGGAGTGTAATTGATGAGCAGTTCTTC. J is TRBJ2-1 and V is TRBV30; no reliable D call. Trimming pared 0 bases from V and 8 bases from J, leaving 5 bases between. The length of the CDR3 is 11 residues. Germline V gene data show CDR1 as GTSNPN and CDR2 as SVGIG (reference sequence).

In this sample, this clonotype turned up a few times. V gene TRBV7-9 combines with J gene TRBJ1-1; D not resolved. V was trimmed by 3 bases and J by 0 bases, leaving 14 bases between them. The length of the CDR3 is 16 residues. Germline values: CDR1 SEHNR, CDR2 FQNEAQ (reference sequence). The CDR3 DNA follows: TGTGCCAGCAGCTTTTGGCTGGCCGCGATGAACACTGAAGCTTTCTTT. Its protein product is CASSFWLAAMNTEAFF.

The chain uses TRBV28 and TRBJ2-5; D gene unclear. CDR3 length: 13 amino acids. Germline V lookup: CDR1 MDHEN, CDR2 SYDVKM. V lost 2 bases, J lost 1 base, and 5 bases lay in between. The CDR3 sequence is CASSLPFQETQYF. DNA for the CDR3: TGTGCCAGCAGTTTACCCTTCCAAGAGACCCAGTACTTC.

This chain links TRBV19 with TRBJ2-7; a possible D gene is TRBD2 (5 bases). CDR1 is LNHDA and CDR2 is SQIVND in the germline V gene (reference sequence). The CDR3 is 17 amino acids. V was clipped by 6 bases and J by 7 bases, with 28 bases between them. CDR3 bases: TGTGCCAGTAGCCATGCAGGTGCATACGGGGTACGGGGTGAGCAGTACTTC. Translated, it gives CASSHAGAYGVRGEQYF.